Included here is one T cell receptor beta chain sequence, with context. The sample comes from a study of blood T cell repertoires in COVID-19. Study-wide background: PBMCs, B-cell-depleted T cells, or T cells were the source of the cDNA or gDNA that made up the material.

In germline, CDR1 is SGHNT, CDR2 YYREEE (reference sequence). The trim removed 4 bases at V and 8 bases at J, leaving 16 bases unmatched. The CDR3 has 16 amino acids. Assay: immunoSEQ multiplex PCR; the TCRdb copy retains only in-frame clones and omits some. This sample has about 190,000 clones, with around 85% found just once. Participant ages covered about 18 to 100 years across 20 to 25 US areas. Symptom resolution, clearance, or two negative PCRs marked the recovered donors of Cohort 3. V and J are TRBV5-4 and TRBJ2-3, with 7 bases matching TRBD2. Specimen: PBMCs or T cells enriched from blood (not recorded which). This TCR came from a young woman who had recovered from COVID-19. The CDR3 sequence: CASSPVGRERGSTQYF. CDR3 coding DNA: TGTGCCAGCAGCCCGGTTGGGCGGGAGCGAGGTAGTACGCAGTATTTT. The variable domain in full, completed from reference TRBV5-4 and TRBJ2-3, reads ETGVTQSPTHLIKTRGQQVTLRCSSQSGHNTVSWYQQALGQGPQFIFQYYREEENGRGNFPPRFSGLQFPNYSSELNVNALELDDSALYLCASSPVGRERGSTQYFGPGTRLTVL.